These 14 T cell receptor beta chains were sequenced from one sample in a study of CD8 T cells in ankylosing spondylitis. A single record per CDR3 protein comes from TCRdb applying MiXCR to the 5' RACE reads. Among 220,000 or so distinct CDR3 sequences listed, over 9.5% were seen once. Specimen: blood, either unsorted or a sorted T cell fraction (not recorded which). Receptors were obtained from a male donor with ankylosing spondylitis or in good health (not recorded which).

This clonotype was detected many times. V and J are TRBV14 and TRBJ2-3; TRBD2 is a possible D gene (5 bases). This CDR3 region has 15 residues. Germline CDR1 reads SGHDN; CDR2 reads FVKESK. Trimming shortened V by 1 base and J by 6 bases, and 14 bases separated the two germline ends. CDR3 nucleotide sequence: TGTGCCAGCAGCCAAGCACAACACGGCGGGGATACGCAGTATTTT. This codes for CASSQAQHGGDTQYF.

The genes are TRBV5-1 and TRBJ2-2; TRBD2 matches at 11 bases. The CDR3 is made up of 17 amino acids. The germline V gene has CDR1 SGHRS and CDR2 YFSETQ. V dropped 1 base and J dropped 4; count of bases not matched to a gene: 6. CDR3: CASSLNLGTSGTGELFF. The CDR3 bases are TGCGCCAGCAGCTTGAATCTCGGGACTAGCGGCACCGGGGAGCTGTTTTTT.

The CDR3 coding sequence is TGTGCCAGCACAAAAGGAACAACGGGGGGCGGAAATCAGCCCCAGCATTTT. Residues: CASTKGTTGGGNQPQHF. This chain joins TRBV28 and TRBJ1-5; maybe TRBD1 (6 bases). Germline V CDR1 and CDR2: MDHEN, SYDVKM. V was cut by 7 bases and J by 4 bases, with 23 bases left in between. CDR3 length: 17 amino acids.

This clonotype turned up a few times. The chain is built from TRBV3-1 and TRBJ1-5; perhaps TRBD1 as D (5 bases). CDR3 length: 14 amino acids. CDR1 and CDR2 (germline): LGHDT, YNNKEL (reference sequence). V was pared by 5 bases and J by 3 bases, with 11 bases between. The CDR3 loop is CASSGRGNNQPQHF. In DNA, the CDR3 is TGTGCCAGCAGCGGGCGGGGGAACAATCAGCCCCAGCATTTT.

With regard to this clonotype: One base away lies a much larger clone, so this may be a sequencing read error. This chain links TRBV7-2 with TRBJ1-3; no clear D. In germline, CDR1 is SGHTA, CDR2 FQGNSA. This CDR3 region has 14 residues. CDR3: CANSLDQVGNTIYF. In DNA form, the CDR3 reads TGTGCCAACAGCTTAGACCAGGTCGGAAACACCATATATTTT.

The chain combines TRBV5-1 with TRBJ2-1; weak D call: TRBD2 (5 bases). This CDR3 region has 16 residues. Trimming left V 0 bases short and J 9 bases short, with 19 bases between. CDR1 and CDR2 from the germline V gene are SGHRS and YFSETQ. The CDR3 region is CASSLEGNHGGGEQFF. The CDR3 DNA is TGCGCCAGCAGCTTGGAAGGAAACCATGGAGGAGGTGAGCAGTTCTTC. The full variable domain, with the rest looked up from reference TRBV5-1 and TRBJ2-1, is KAGVTQTPRYLIKTRGQQVTLSCSPISGHRSVSWYQQTPGQGLQFLFEYFSETQRNKGNFPGRFSGRQFSNSRSEMNVSTLELGDSALYLCASSLEGNHGGGEQFFGPGTRLTVL.

This clonotype came up a few times. The germline gene is not matched at one end of the junction; a read error may be the cause. The rearrangement uses TRBV7-7 and TRBJ1-1, with D unclear. Looked up from germline, CDR1 is SSHAT and CDR2 is FNYEAQ (reference sequence). The CDR3 has 16 amino acids. The CDR3 sequence is CASSPLTLPGNTEAFF. CDR3 coding DNA: TGTGCTAGCAGCCCGCTGACATTACCAGGGAACACTGAAGCTTTCTTT.

This chain uses TRBV10-3 with TRBJ1-4; TRBD1 aligns across 9 bases. Germline V CDR1 and CDR2: ENHRY, SYGVKD. The J segment lost 8 bases and the V segment lost 3 bases, leaving 4 bases of the junction unmatched. The CDR3 has 14 residues. The CDR3 DNA reads TGTGCCATCAGTGAACAGGGGGCAGGGGAAAAACTGTTTTTT. Amino acids: CAISEQGAGEKLFF.

This clonotype was found a few times. The rearrangement links TRBV5-6 to TRBJ2-1; D is possibly TRBD2 (6 bases). This CDR3 spans 15 amino acids. The germline CDR1 and CDR2 sequences are SGHDT and YYEEEE. Trimming cost V 0 bases and J 10 bases, with 17 bases left between them. CDR3 amino acids: CASSLEGPGVEEQFF. In DNA form, the CDR3 reads TGTGCCAGCAGCTTGGAGGGCCCGGGGGTTGAAGAGCAGTTCTTC.

This clonotype was recorded at least ten times. This CDR3 reads CASSPTGVSTKQYF. The CDR3 DNA follows: TGCGCCAGCAGCCCTACCGGGGTCTCTACGAAGCAGTACTTC. The chain employs TRBV5-1 and TRBJ2-7, with D possibly being TRBD2 (5 bases). Germline V lookup: CDR1 SGHRS, CDR2 YFSETQ. The CDR3 is 14 amino acids. The V end was cut by 4 bases, the J end by 8 bases, with 19 bases between.

This clonotype turned up a few times. V and J are TRBV7-3 and TRBJ1-1, with D hard to call. The CDR3 extends over 14 amino acids. Germline V gene sequence: CDR1 SGHTA, CDR2 FQGTGA. Trimming removed 5 bases at V and 4 bases at J, with 14 bases between. CDR3 loop: CASSPWVGSTEAFF. CDR3 sequence (DNA): TGTGCCAGCAGCCCATGGGTGGGGAGCACTGAAGCTTTCTTT.

This chain uses TRBV6-5 with TRBJ2-7; TRBD1 aligns across 9 bases. Trimming at V came to 4 bases and at J to 3 bases, leaving 13 bases not matched to a gene. This CDR3 has 17 amino acids. Germline V gene data show CDR1 as MNHEY and CDR2 as SVGAGI. CDR3 residues: CASSSTIGQGSFYEQYF. The CDR3 DNA follows: TGTGCCAGCAGTTCTACCATCGGACAGGGGTCGTTCTACGAGCAGTACTTC.

This clonotype is termed medium-sized. This sequence joins TRBV14 and TRBJ2-3, with 11 bases fitting TRBD2. The germline V gene has CDR1 SGHDN and CDR2 FVKESK. The ends lost 1 base at V and 2 bases at J; junction bases unmatched: 5. The CDR3 loop spans 17 amino acids. CDR3 in DNA: TGTGCCAGCAGCCAAGCCAGACTAGCGGGGTTCACAGATACGCAGTATTTT. Its translation is CASSQARLAGFTDTQYF.

This clonotype was observed a handful of times. The chain recombines TRBV5-1 with TRBJ2-3; D possibly corresponds to TRBD1 (6 bases). Looked up from germline, CDR1 is SGHRS and CDR2 is YFSETQ. V was cut by 2 bases and J by 7 bases, with 17 bases left in between. The CDR3 runs 15 residues. In DNA form, the CDR3 reads TGCGCCAGCAGCTTTCAACAGGGAGAGGGGTATACGCAGTATTTT. Protein: CASSFQQGEGYTQYF.